The 14 T cell receptor beta chains presented below share a single source sample, sequenced in a study of glioma-infiltrating T cells. TCR alpha and beta CDR3 regions were amplified from RNA using iRepertoire nested multiplex PCR. TCRdb reprocessed the multiplex PCR reads with MiXCR, giving one entry per CDR3 protein. The table lists more than 110,000 distinct CDR3 sequences, about 39% of them singletons. Sequenced sample: glioma tissue, nonneoplastic brain tissue, or PBMCs (not recorded which). The source of these receptors is a human donor with low-grade glioma or glioblastoma, undergoing nonglioma brain surgery, or in good health (not recorded which).

The chain is built from TRBV6-1 and TRBJ2-1; D call uncertain. Trimming took 5 bases from V and 10 from J, leaving 21 bases between them. The CDR3 covers 15 residues. Germline CDR1 MNHNS, CDR2 SASEGT. This CDR3 is CASSLTLIPSYEQFF. The CDR3 bases are TGTGCCAGCAGTCTCACCCTGATCCCCTCCTACGAGCAGTTCTTC.

The chain combines TRBV6-2 or TRBV6-3 with TRBJ2-1, with a tentative D call TRBD2 (5 bases). V lost 4 bases, J lost 3 bases, and 19 bases lay in between. The germline gives CDR1 MNHEY, CDR2 SVGEGT. This CDR3 contains 17 residues. As DNA, the CDR3 is TGTGCCAGCAGTTCTCTGCAAGTCGGGAACCACTACAATGAGCAGTTCTTC. Protein: CASSSLQVGNHYNEQFF.

The rearrangement joins TRBV20-1 to TRBJ2-5; D call uncertain. CDR1 and CDR2 (germline): DFQATT, SNEGSKA (reference sequence). The CDR3 has 16 amino acids. Trimming took 4 bases from V and 1 from J, leaving 19 bases between them. The CDR3 nucleotides are TGCAGTGCTAAAGATCTGTGGTTAGGTAGCCAAGAGACCCAGTACTTC. Translated: CSAKDLWLGSQETQYF.

The chain employs TRBV7-2 and TRBJ2-1; TRBD1 might be the D (6 bases). Germline values: CDR1 SGHTA, CDR2 FQGNSA. CDR3 size: 15 residues. Trimming removed 1 base at V and 7 bases at J, with 14 bases between. This chain's CDR3 is CASSLDGDTGNEQFF. CDR3 DNA: TGTGCCAGCAGCTTAGACGGGGACACTGGTAATGAGCAGTTCTTC.

V is TRBV19 and J is TRBJ1-5, with 7 bases aligning to TRBD1. This CDR3 region has 14 residues. Per the germline V gene, CDR1 is LNHDA and CDR2 is SQIVND (reference sequence). V dropped 6 bases and J dropped 0; count of bases not matched to a gene: 2. The CDR3: CASSDRDSNQPQHF. The CDR3 DNA follows: TGTGCCAGTAGCGACAGGGATAGCAATCAGCCCCAGCATTTT.

V usage is TRBV7-2 and J usage is TRBJ1-1; TRBD1 agrees at 7 bases. CDR3 length: 16 residues. V lost 5 bases, J lost 6 bases, and 15 bases stayed unmatched. In germline, CDR1 is SGHTA, CDR2 FQGNSA. CDR3 nucleotides: TGTGCCAGCAGCCCGACAGGGTCAGGTGATTACGCTGAAGCTTTCTTT. Encoded protein: CASSPTGSGDYAEAFF. The entire variable domain, with the rest obtained from reference TRBV7-2 and TRBJ1-1, is as follows: GAGVSQSPSNKVTEKGKDVELRCDPISGHTALYWYRQSLGQGLEFLIYFQGNSAPDKSGLPSDRFSAERTGGSVSTLTIQRTQQEDSAVYLCASSPTGSGDYAEAFFGQGTRLTVV.

This chain links TRBV6-1 with TRBJ2-3, with D possibly being TRBD2 (5 bases). The germline gives CDR1 MNHNS, CDR2 SASEGT. Trimming pared 11 bases from V and 1 base from J, leaving 22 bases between. The CDR3 totals 16 residues. The CDR3 nucleotides are TGTGCCTCCGCTGCGGACCGACTAATTCGCACAGATACGCAGTATTTT. Protein: CASAADRLIRTDTQYF.

This clonotype has only a few counts. This chain links TRBV2 with TRBJ2-7; TRBD1 aligns across 10 bases. CDR1 is SNHLY, CDR2 FYNNEI, per germline. The CDR3 spans 14 residues. Trimming at V came to 5 bases and at J to 5 bases, leaving 6 bases not matched to a gene. The CDR3 DNA sequence: TGTGCCAGCAGTCCCGGAGGGACAGGGGACGAGCAGTACTTC. Translation: CASSPGGTGDEQYF.

This clonotype was seen only once. The chain combines TRBV4-3 with TRBJ2-1; D possibly corresponds to TRBD1 (6 bases). From germline, CDR1 is LGHNA and CDR2 YSLEER. This CDR3 contains 17 residues. Between the trimmed V and J ends, which lost 0 bases and 7 bases, there was a span of 19 bases. In nucleotides, the CDR3 is TGCGCCAGCAGCCAAGATGGGGGACCAGGGGTTAGAAATGAGCAGTTCTTC. This gives the protein CASSQDGGPGVRNEQFF.

The chain is built from TRBV6-6 and TRBJ1-2, with 7 nucleotides matching TRBD1. V lost 0 bases to trimming and J lost 4 bases; unmatched junction nucleotides: 2. CDR3 length equals 14 residues. CDR1 and CDR2 (germline): MNHNY, SVGAGI (reference sequence). The CDR3 spells CASSYSRDSYGYTF. The DNA of the CDR3 is TGTGCCAGCAGTTACTCGAGGGACAGCTATGGCTACACCTTC.

This rearrangement joins TRBV24-1 to TRBJ2-7; no firm D call. Trimming removed 5 bases at V and 3 bases at J, with 10 bases between. Germline CDR1 KGHDR, CDR2 SFDVKD. The CDR3 spans 13 residues. The CDR3 bases are TGTGCCACCAGTGGGGTTCTCGGCTACGAGCAGTACTTC. Its translation: CATSGVLGYEQYF.

This clonotype was found a few times. The V gene is TRBV4-3, the J gene TRBJ2-1; 8 bases map to TRBD2. The CDR3 loop spans 12 amino acids. From germline, CDR1 is LGHNA and CDR2 YSLEER. J gave up 8 bases and V 4 bases, and 1 base lay outside the gene matches. The CDR3 DNA sequence: TGCGCCAGCAGCCCCGGGGGGGATGAGCAGTTCTTC. Its protein is CASSPGGDEQFF.

Here the CDR3 reads CSATGTGSPPDTQYF. The DNA of the CDR3 is TGCAGTGCTACCGGGACAGGGAGCCCCCCAGATACGCAGTATTTT. The chain employs TRBV20-1 and TRBJ2-3; 9 bases agree with TRBD1. Trimming took 4 bases from V and 4 from J; bases not matched to a gene: 9. The CDR3 has 15 residues. Germline V gene lookup returns CDR1 DFQATT and CDR2 SNEGSKA (reference sequence).

This rearrangement joins TRBV27 to TRBJ1-6; D is perhaps TRBD1 (6 bases). The CDR3 length is 15 residues. Germline V gene lookup returns CDR1 MNHEY and CDR2 SMNVEV (reference sequence). Between the trimmed V and J ends, which lost 3 bases and 4 bases, there was a span of 10 bases. CDR3 loop: CASSFWTEYNSPLHF. The CDR3 coding sequence is TGTGCCAGCAGTTTTTGGACAGAGTATAATTCACCCCTCCACTTT.